This T cell receptor (beta chain) derives from a study of cytomegalovirus exposure and HLA in healthy donors. Use of 60 Vbeta and 13 Jbeta primers characterized the PCR. This table comes from immunoSEQ multiplex PCR, and its TCRdb copy is limited to in-frame clones, with some not included. The data hold over 150,000 clones, with about four fifths observed a single time. The CDR3 is made up of 15 amino acids. Germline CDR1 reads LNHDA; CDR2 reads SQIVND (reference sequence). The V end lost 2 bases, the J end lost 6 bases, and 14 bases lay between the germline ends. Whole-study findings and limits: Cytomegalovirus association was assigned to about 150 TCR beta chains. TCR beta V- and J-gene trimming was later associated with a missense DCLRE1C variant.

Remarks on this clone: Its antigen is unidentified.

This TCR was sampled from a man aged 50 to 60 in good health and CMV-seropositive. The J gene is TRBJ1-5, the V gene TRBV19; D is possibly TRBD1 (5 bases). The sequenced material came from PBMCs. CDR3 sequence: CASSIRTPRRQPQHF. The CDR3 bases are TGTGCCAGTAGTATAAGGACACCGAGGCGTCAGCCCCAGCATTTT.